The clone carrying this T cell receptor (beta chain) was detected many times. Antigen: not known. The data were taken from a study of T cells after yellow fever vaccination. Study outcomes and limitations: Most clones from primary vaccination resurfaced after the booster (around 97% CD4, approximately 87% CD8).

Trimming at V came to 3 bases and at J to 5 bases, leaving 11 bases not matched to a gene. The CDR3 sequence is 17 residues long. Germline CDR1 KGHSH, CDR2 LQKENI. MiXCR, applied by TCRdb to the 5' RACE reads, yields one record per CDR3 protein. This table has fewer than 85,000 distinct CDR3 sequences, about 7.7% appearing once. This chain connects TRBV18 to TRBJ2-1; 9 bases map to TRBD2. The sequencing used CD8+ T cells sorted from PBMCs, collected on the day of the yellow fever booster vaccination. This TCR was sampled from a man aged 30 to 39 who received the YFV17D yellow fever vaccine. CDR3 DNA sequence: TGTGCCAGCTCACCGGAATTGGCGGGAGGGCCAAACAATGAGCAGTTCTTC. Amino acid sequence: CASSPELAGGPNNEQFF.